This TCR beta chain stems from a study of post-analysis software for immune sequencing data. Trimming removed 0 bases at V and 5 bases at J, with 5 bases between. There are 13 residues in the CDR3. Germline-derived CDR1 and CDR2 are LNHNV and YYDKDF (reference sequence). Unique molecular identifiers tagged the TCR beta cDNA libraries. MiXCR, run by TCRdb on the PCR reads, gives a single entry per CDR3 protein. The table lists roughly 180,000 distinct CDR3 sequences, about 30% of them singletons. Study findings and constraints: TRBV5-6, TRBV5-1 and TRBV20-1 belonged to a set of about five TRBV segments that were more frequent in patients than controls.

There are many counts of this clonotype. Its antigen is not known. The source is a girl aged 5-17 years with multiple sclerosis. J is TRBJ2-1 and V is TRBV15, with D perhaps TRBD1 (5 bases). Sequenced input: blood. CDR3 loop: CATSRDRDNEQFF. The CDR3 DNA sequence: TGTGCCACCAGCAGAGACAGGGACAATGAGCAGTTCTTC.